These 6 T cell receptor beta chains were all obtained from the same sample, sequenced in a study of T-cell memory formation after mild COVID-19. TCRdb re-derived calls from the 5' RACE reads in MiXCR, one entry per CDR3 protein. The sample records around 160,000 distinct CDR3 sequences, 11% being singletons. The source material was PBMCs or a T cell subset sorted from them (not recorded which). These TCRs come from a man between 18 and 29 years old who had mild COVID-19 (a few samples of this study predate the infection). Cell type and time point are not known.

Only a few counts were recorded for this clonotype. The chain couples TRBV6-6 to TRBJ1-1, with D unresolved. Germline lookup yields CDR1 MNHNY and CDR2 SVGAGI (reference sequence). Between the trimmed V and J ends, which lost 1 base and 8 bases, there was a span of 5 bases. The CDR3 totals 11 residues. The CDR3 coding sequence is TGTGCCAGCAGTTACTACCGAGAAGCTTTCTTT. Translation gives CASSYYREAFF.

This clonotype was picked up many times. The chain employs TRBV5-5 and TRBJ2-4; D is tentatively TRBD1 or TRBD2 (6 bases each). Germline CDR1 and CDR2: SGHKS and YYEKEE (reference sequence). This CDR3 has 16 residues. The V gene lost 2 bases and the J gene lost 0 bases, with 12 bases spanning the gap. CDR3 DNA: TGTGCCAGCAGCTTTATAGGGGGGTTAGCCAAAAACATTCAGTACTTC. This sequence encodes CASSFIGGLAKNIQYF.

The gene calls are TRBV4-1 and TRBJ2-2; 8 positions match TRBD1. In germline, CDR1 is MGHRA, CDR2 YSYEKL. The CDR3 runs 15 residues. V was clipped by 2 bases and J by 5 bases; unmatched bases: 4. In nucleotides, the CDR3 is TGCGCCAGCAGCCAACCGGACAGGGTAACCGGGGAGCTGTTTTTT. Its protein product is CASSQPDRVTGELFF.

This clonotype was observed many times. This chain's CDR3 is CASSQDWLLGSGANVLTF. The CDR3 DNA is TGCGCCAGCAGCCAAGATTGGTTGCTGGGCTCTGGGGCCAACGTCCTGACTTTC. The chain uses TRBV4-3 and TRBJ2-6; D is uncertain. The CDR3 sequence is 18 residues long. Per germline, CDR1 LGHNA and CDR2 YSLEER. Trimming removed 0 bases at V and 0 bases at J, with 12 bases between.

This clonotype has at least ten counts. The J gene is TRBJ1-5, the V gene TRBV29-1; the match to TRBD1 covers 7 bases. The germline CDR1 and CDR2 sequences are SQVTM and ANQGSEA. The CDR3 consists of 13 residues. Losses at the gene ends were 6 bases for V and 5 bases for J; bases not matched to a gene: 7. The CDR3 loop is CSVRQGEHQPQHF. The CDR3 DNA sequence: TGCAGCGTCAGACAGGGAGAGCATCAGCCCCAGCATTTT. Filled out from reference TRBV29-1 and TRBJ1-5, the complete variable domain reads SAVISQKPSRDICQRGTSLTIQCQVDSQVTMMFWYRQQPGQSLTLIATANQGSEATYESGFVIDKFPISRPNLTFSTLTVSNMSPEDSSIYLCSVRQGEHQPQHFGDGTRLSIL.

The CDR3 nucleotides read TGTGCCAGCAGCTTAGAGGTTGTGGGCACCGGGGAGCTGTTTTTT. It translates to CASSLEVVGTGELFF. J is TRBJ2-2 and V is TRBV7-6; no clear D. V was trimmed by 1 base and J by 4 bases, leaving 10 bases between them. CDR1 is SGHVS and CDR2 is FNYEAQ in the germline V gene. This CDR3 region has 15 residues.